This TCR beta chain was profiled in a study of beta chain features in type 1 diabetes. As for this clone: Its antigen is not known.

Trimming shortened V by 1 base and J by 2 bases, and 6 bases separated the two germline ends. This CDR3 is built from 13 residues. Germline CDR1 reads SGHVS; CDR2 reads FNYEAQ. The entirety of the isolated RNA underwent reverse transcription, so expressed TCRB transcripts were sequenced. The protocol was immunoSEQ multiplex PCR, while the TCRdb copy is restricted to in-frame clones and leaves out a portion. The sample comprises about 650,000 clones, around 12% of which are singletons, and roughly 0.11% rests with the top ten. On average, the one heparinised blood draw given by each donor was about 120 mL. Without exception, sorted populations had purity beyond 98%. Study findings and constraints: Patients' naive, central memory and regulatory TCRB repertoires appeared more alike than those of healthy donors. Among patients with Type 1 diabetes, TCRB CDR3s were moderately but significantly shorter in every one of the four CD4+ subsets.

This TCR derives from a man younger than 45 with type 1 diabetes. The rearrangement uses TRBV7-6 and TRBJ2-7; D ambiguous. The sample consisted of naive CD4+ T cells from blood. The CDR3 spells CASSLVPTYEQYF. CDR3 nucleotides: TGTGCCAGCAGCTTAGTACCGACCTACGAGCAGTACTTC.